These 30 T cell receptor beta chains were all obtained from the same sample, sequenced in a study of tumor and adjacent non-tumor tissue in lung cancer. A modified ARM-PCR protocol with three rounds of nested PCR amplified TCRbeta. Using its own MiXCR run on the multiplex PCR reads, TCRdb lists one record per CDR3 protein. The sample holds 98,000 or so distinct CDR3 sequences, 75% to 85% seen once. This sample's RNA came from whole unsorted tissue. The normal lung tissue was taken more than 3 cm from the tumor edge. The source material was distant non-tumor lung tissue. The receptors shown here come from a man aged 55 to 69 with small cell lung cancer.

In regard to this clonotype: Relative to the germline gene, one junction end is altered; a read error may explain this. The chain recombines TRBV5-1 with TRBJ2-2, with a tentative D call TRBD2 (5 bases). Germline V gene lookup returns CDR1 SGHRS and CDR2 YFSETQ. The CDR3 runs 12 residues. The CDR3 nucleotides read TGCCCCAGCAGTTGGGGAGCCGGGGAGCTGTTTTTT. It translates to CPSSWGAGELFF.

The chain combines TRBV12-3 or TRBV12-4 with TRBJ2-2; 7 nucleotides match TRBD2. Losses at the gene ends were 3 bases for V and 14 bases for J; bases not matched to a gene: 18. The CDR3 totals 16 residues. CDR3 protein: CASSFWRGSNTGVLFF. CDR3 DNA sequence: TGTGCCAGCAGTTTTTGGCGGGGGTCGAACACCGGGGTTCTGTTTTTT.

On this clonotype: Germline and junction disagree at one end, which may indicate a read error. The chain couples TRBV11-2 to TRBJ2-1; the D is unclear. The CDR3 sequence is 13 residues long. Germline CDR1 SGHAT, CDR2 FQNNGV. The CDR3 here is CTSSLEAVGLKIF. CDR3 nucleotides: TGTACCAGCAGTTTAGAGGCGGTGGGCCTAAAGATCTTC. The whole variable domain, filled in from reference TRBV11-2 and TRBJ2-1, reads EAGVAQSPRYKIIEKRQSVAFWCNPISGHATLYWYQQILGQGPKLLIQFQNNGVVDDSQLPKDRFSAERLKGVDSTLKIQPAKLEDSAVYLCTSSLEAVGLKIFGPGTRLTVL.

As for this clonotype: One base away lies a much larger clone, so this may be a sequencing read error. The conserved final phenylalanine or tryptophan is absent from the CDR3, which likely points to a read error. The chain joins TRBV7-9 to TRBJ1-5, with a possible D match to TRBD1 (5 bases). The ends were cut back, 4 bases at V and 7 bases at J, with 17 bases in the middle. The CDR3 sequence is 15 residues long. Germline V gene sequence: CDR1 SEHNR, CDR2 FQNEAQ (reference sequence). DNA for the CDR3: TGTGCCAGCAGCTCCGGGACGGAACTCGCGCAGCCCCAGCATTAT. Encoded protein: CASSSGTELAQPQHY.

This clonotype came up many times. The chain combines TRBV12-3 or TRBV12-4 with TRBJ1-5; D is undetermined. The CDR3 is made up of 14 amino acids. Trimming took off 4 bases at V and 1 base at J, with 8 bases between the two ends. The CDR3 sequence: CASSSRESNQPQHF. The CDR3, as DNA: TGTGCCAGCAGTTCAAGAGAGAGCAATCAGCCCCAGCATTTT.

This clonotype was observed many times. The rearrangement joins TRBV29-1 to TRBJ2-3, with D maybe TRBD2 (6 bases). Germline CDR1 is SQVTM and CDR2 is ANQGSEA. This CDR3 contains 13 residues. The V gene lost 4 bases and the J gene lost 6 bases, with 14 bases spanning the gap. For the CDR3, the DNA is TGCAGCGTTGTTTACGGGAGCTGGGATACGCAGTATTTT. Amino acid sequence: CSVVYGSWDTQYF.

This clonotype was counted at least ten times. The rearrangement joins TRBV5-1 to TRBJ2-1, with D perhaps matching TRBD1 (6 bases). V was shortened by 3 bases and J by 5 bases, with 15 bases between the two germline ends. The CDR3 extends over 15 amino acids. Per the germline V gene, CDR1 is SGHRS and CDR2 is YFSETQ. CDR3: CASSWVVGQNNEQFF. The CDR3 coding sequence is TGCGCCAGCAGCTGGGTCGTGGGACAAAACAATGAGCAGTTCTTC. Supplemented by reference TRBV5-1 and TRBJ2-1, the full variable domain reads KAGVTQTPRYLIKTRGQQVTLSCSPISGHRSVSWYQQTPGQGLQFLFEYFSETQRNKGNFPGRFSGRQFSNSRSEMNVSTLELGDSALYLCASSWVVGQNNEQFFGPGTRLTVL.

The rearrangement links TRBV10-1 to TRBJ2-7, with D possibly TRBD2 on 6 matching bases. Per the germline V gene, CDR1 is WNHNN and CDR2 is SYGVQD (reference sequence). The CDR3 loop spans 14 amino acids. CDR3 protein: CANSEGGSPNERYV. CDR3 nucleotides: TGCGCCAACAGTGAAGGAGGGAGCCCTAACGAGCGGTATGTC.

The chain has TRBV6-5 and TRBJ2-7; D uncertain. Per the germline V gene, CDR1 is MNHEY and CDR2 is SVGAGI. The CDR3 contains 16 residues. CDR3 DNA: TGTGCCAGCAGTTTTAAGTTGTATGTGGTGTCCCACGAGCAATACGTC. The encoded protein is CASSFKLYVVSHEQYV.

In regard to this clonotype: The junction differs from germline at one of its ends, possibly a read error. The chain's CDR3 is CARSSREAYTGELFF. DNA of the CDR3: TGCGCCAGGAGCAGCAGGGAGGCCTATACCGGGGAGCTGTTTTTC. J is TRBJ2-2 and V is TRBV4-1, with D possibly matching TRBD2 (6 bases). Germline CDR1 is MGHRA and CDR2 is YSYEKL. The CDR3 length is 15 residues.

In the case of this clonotype: One end of the junction varies from germline; a read error may be responsible. The chain recombines TRBV10-2 with TRBJ2-1, with TRBD1 as a possible D gene (5 bases). Germline CDR1 is WSHSY and CDR2 is SAAADI. The CDR3 length is 13 residues. The CDR3, as DNA: TGCACCAGCTGCTATACTGGCCAGGGTGAGCAGTTCTTC. Amino acids: CTSCYTGQGEQFF.

The J gene is TRBJ1-5, the V gene TRBV4-1, with D uncertain. The ends were cut back, 0 bases at V and 7 bases at J, with 22 bases in the middle. This CDR3 is 18 amino acids long. Germline CDR1 is MGHRA and CDR2 is YSYEKL. The CDR3 here is CASSQEASRVLLNQPQHF. In DNA, the CDR3 is TGCGCCAGCAGCCAAGAAGCCTCCCGGGTCCTTCTCAACCAGCCCCAGCATTTT.

As regards this clonotype: At one end the junction does not follow the germline gene, possibly because of a read error. V gene TRBV6-5 combines with J gene TRBJ2-1; perhaps D is TRBD1 or TRBD2 (5 bases each). The CDR3 totals 15 residues. Per germline, CDR1 MNHEY and CDR2 SVGAGI. The chain's CDR3 is CASTYSGGVGNEQFF. CDR3 DNA: TGTGCCAGCACGTACTCTGGGGGAGTGGGTAATGAGCAATTCTTC.

Only one count was recorded for this clonotype. This may come from a read error, since a much larger clone is one base off. Without the conserved terminal phenylalanine or tryptophan, this CDR3 likely stems from a read error. The chain carries TRBV11-2 and TRBJ2-1; possibly TRBD2 for D (5 bases). Trimming took off 5 bases at V and 7 bases at J, with 9 bases between the two ends. CDR1 is SGHAT and CDR2 is FQNNGV in the germline V gene. CDR3 length: 12 residues. The CDR3 loop is CASSPGGNEQFY. CDR3 sequence (DNA): TGTGCCAGCAGCCCGGGCGGGAATGAGCAGTTCTAC.

This clonotype came up a few times. The chain links TRBV4-1 to TRBJ2-7; tentative D call: TRBD2 (5 bases). Between the trimmed V and J ends, which lost 6 bases and 4 bases, there was a span of 13 bases. CDR3 length equals 13 residues. CDR1 is MGHRA and CDR2 is YSYEKL in the germline V gene. Here the CDR3 reads CASSGGLGYEQYV. In DNA, the CDR3 is TGCGCCAGCAGTGGTGGACTGGGTTACGAGCAGTACGTC.

This clonotype has just one count. At one end, the junction sequence differs from germline, possibly due to a read error. The chain has TRBV5-5 and TRBJ1-2; 8 nucleotides agree with TRBD1. The CDR3 covers 17 residues. Germline V gene data show CDR1 as SGHKS and CDR2 as YYEKEE (reference sequence). This chain's CDR3 is CASSPGQGRSLDYGYTF. The CDR3 nucleotides are TGTGCGAGCAGCCCCGGACAGGGACGTAGTCTGGACTATGGCTACACCTTC.

The rearrangement links TRBV2 to TRBJ2-5; D remains ambiguous. V was cut by 2 bases and J by 2 bases, with 6 bases left in between. Germline CDR1 and CDR2: SNHLY and FYNNEI. This CDR3 contains 13 residues. DNA of the CDR3: TGTGCCAGCAGTGAACGCTGGCAAGAGACCCAGTACTTC. This translates into CASSERWQETQYF.

This clonotype occurred many times. The V and J genes are TRBV5-5 and TRBJ1-2; no reliable D call. The CDR3 extends over 14 amino acids. V lost 0 bases to trimming and J lost 6 bases, with 12 bases between them. Germline V gene data show CDR1 as SGHKS and CDR2 as YYEKEE (reference sequence). CDR3 DNA: TGTGCCAGCAGCTTGGCCCCGACCTCTAATGGCTACACCTTC. Amino acid sequence: CASSLAPTSNGYTF.

Details on this clonotype: A read error may produce the germline difference seen at one junction end. V and J are TRBV10-1 and TRBJ2-1, with TRBD2 matching 8 bases. CDR1 and CDR2 from the germline V gene are WNHNN and SYGVQD (reference sequence). This CDR3 spans 13 amino acids. CDR3 nucleotide sequence: TGCGCCACGAGGACTAGCAACTACAATGAGCGGTTCTTC. Translating it yields CATRTSNYNERFF.

With respect to this clonotype: Sequence at one end of the junction differs from germline and may be a read error. The chain couples TRBV6-6 to TRBJ2-1; 8 nucleotides agree with TRBD2. Per germline, CDR1 MNHNY and CDR2 SVGAGI (reference sequence). The CDR3 length is 13 residues. CDR3 DNA sequence: TGTGCCTGCAGTATAGCGGGGCGGGGTGAACAGTTCTTC. It specifies CACSIAGRGEQFF.

Details on this clonotype: The CDR3 does not close with the conserved phenylalanine or tryptophan, likely indicating a read error. The chain combines TRBV29-1 with TRBJ2-7, with D possibly being TRBD2 (5 bases). There are 13 residues in the CDR3. Trimming shortened V by 3 bases and J by 2 bases, and 11 bases separated the two germline ends. The germline V gene encodes CDR1 SQVTM and CDR2 ANQGSEA. The CDR3 region has the DNA TGCAGCGTTGAGGAGACGGGAACCTACGAGCAGTACTCC. Protein sequence: CSVEETGTYEQYS.

The table lists this clonotype with a count of one. A much larger clone lies a single base off, so this may be a read error. The chain combines TRBV20-1 with TRBJ2-6, with a tentative D call TRBD1 (5 bases). Germline CDR1 reads DFQATT; CDR2 reads SNEGSKA (reference sequence). The CDR3 contains 15 residues. The CDR3 DNA sequence: TGCAGTGCTAGGACAGTCTCCTCTGGGGCCAACCTCCTGACTTTC. Protein product: CSARTVSSGANLLTF.

This clonotype was picked up one time. A much more abundant neighbour one base away suggests this may be a read error. The J gene is TRBJ1-1, the V gene TRBV7-9; tentatively, D is TRBD1 (5 bases). Trimming removed 6 bases at V and 1 base at J, with 12 bases between. The CDR3 runs to 14 residues. Germline V gene sequence: CDR1 SEHNR, CDR2 FQNEAQ (reference sequence). CDR3 residues: CASRPTVWNTEAFF. The CDR3 DNA sequence: TGTGCCAGCAGGCCGACAGTATGGAACACTGAAGCTTTCTTT.

In the case of this clonotype: Compared with germline, one end of the junction differs, possibly owing to a read error. This chain joins TRBV11-3 and TRBJ2-1, with 15 bases lining up with TRBD2. Germline V gene lookup returns CDR1 SGHNT and CDR2 YENEEA. The CDR3 extends over 18 amino acids. The CDR3 loop is CGSSLGGVGLAGGGEQFF. The CDR3 DNA reads TGTGGCAGCAGCTTAGGTGGGGTGGGACTAGCGGGAGGTGGTGAGCAGTTCTTC.

This clonotype was seen a few times. The chain employs TRBV9 and TRBJ2-7; D may match TRBD1 or TRBD2 (5 bases each). This CDR3 contains 14 residues. V lost 0 bases and J 2 bases, leaving 9 bases between the germline ends. CDR1 is SGDLS, CDR2 YYNGEE, per germline. The CDR3 reads CASSVGEGTYEQYF. As DNA, the CDR3 is TGTGCCAGCAGCGTAGGTGAGGGGACCTACGAGCAGTACTTC. Combining the CDR3 with reference TRBV9 and TRBJ2-7 gives the whole variable domain DSGVTQTPKHLITATGQRVTLRCSPRSGDLSVYWYQQSLDQGLQFLIQYYNGEERAKGNILERFSAQQFPDLHSELNLSSLELGDSALYFCASSVGEGTYEQYFGPGTRLTVT.

Regarding this clonotype: Compared with germline, one end of the junction differs, possibly owing to a read error. V gene TRBV5-1 combines with J gene TRBJ1-2; 7 positions agree with TRBD1. The CDR3 has 15 amino acids. Germline CDR1 reads SGHRS; CDR2 reads YFSETQ. The CDR3 region is CVSSLIKGANYGYTF. The CDR3 bases are TGCGTCAGCAGCTTGATAAAGGGGGCAAACTATGGCTACACCTTC.

As for this clonotype: This is likely a read error, given that the CDR3 carries no conserved phenylalanine or tryptophan at its end. The chain joins TRBV11-2 to TRBJ2-7; TRBD2 matches 8 bases. The CDR3 length is 13 residues. The ends lost 5 bases at V and 7 bases at J; junction bases unmatched: 7. Germline CDR1 and CDR2: SGHAT and FQNNGV. The CDR3: CASSPGLGYEQYL. The DNA for the CDR3 is TGTGCCAGCAGCCCGGGACTAGGGTATGAGCAGTACCTC.

Note on this clonotype: It may be a read error: a sequence one base away is much more abundant. The V gene is TRBV6-5, the J gene TRBJ2-3; D not certain. Germline V CDR1 and CDR2: MNHEY, SVGAGI. The length of the CDR3 is 14 residues. Here the CDR3 DNA reads TGTGTCAGCAGTTACGCTGGGATTAGAGATACGCAGTATTTT. It encodes CVSSYAGIRDTQYF.

The chain employs TRBV6-2 or TRBV6-3 and TRBJ2-7; no clear D. Trimming pared 10 bases from V and 3 bases from J, leaving 13 bases between. Germline V gene sequence: CDR1 MNHEY, CDR2 SVGEGT. This CDR3 contains 12 residues. In nucleotides, the CDR3 is TGTGCCAACACGCTGGCCGGCTACGAGCAGTACTTC. It is translated as CANTLAGYEQYF.

This clonotype was counted many times. The chain has TRBV28 and TRBJ2-7; D unclear. This CDR3 region has 14 residues. The ends were cut back, 1 base at V and 2 bases at J, with 9 bases in the middle. From germline, CDR1 is MDHEN and CDR2 SYDVKM. CDR3 in DNA: TGTGCCAGCAGTTTATCTCTAAGGGCCTACGAGCAGTACTTC. It specifies CASSLSLRAYEQYF.